The next 5 T cell receptor beta chains were all read from a single sample in a study of blood T cell repertoires in COVID-19. Clones were sequenced by immunoSEQ multiplex PCR, and TCRdb holds only the in-frame ones, with some missing. The data contain under 200,000 clones, roughly 81% of them singletons. Sequencing was done on a sample of peripheral blood. The receptors derive from a woman older than 75 with COVID-19, enrolled during active disease.

The chain recombines TRBV29-1 with TRBJ2-2, with TRBD1 as a possible D gene (7 bases). V dropped 3 bases and J dropped 5 bases, with 13 bases sitting between them. The germline CDR1 and CDR2 sequences are SQVTM and ANQGSEA. The CDR3 extends over 14 amino acids. CDR3 region: CSVEEGAGTGELFF. CDR3 coding DNA: TGCAGCGTTGAGGAGGGGGCAGGAACCGGGGAGCTGTTTTTT.

CDR3 sequence: CASSKPRGVSGNTIYF. CDR3 nucleotides: TGTGCCAGTAGTAAACCCCGTGGAGTCTCTGGAAACACCATATATTTT. The genes are TRBV19 and TRBJ1-3; D not resolved. Trimming took off 4 bases at V and 0 bases at J, with 13 bases between the two ends. The CDR3 consists of 16 residues. The germline CDR1 and CDR2 sequences are LNHDA and SQIVND (reference sequence).

The chain is built from TRBV4-1 and TRBJ2-3, with 10 bases matching TRBD2. Germline V gene sequence: CDR1 MGHRA, CDR2 YSYEKL. V lost 4 bases and J lost 5; bases outside the gene matches: 12. This CDR3 has 17 residues. The CDR3 DNA reads TGCGCCAGCAGCCCGTCGGGAGCGGGGGGGCCGGAAGATACGCAGTATTTT. Its translation is CASSPSGAGGPEDTQYF.

Concerning this clone itself: The junction differs from germline at one of its ends, possibly a read error. The V call is TRBV18, the J call TRBJ1-4, with 8 positions matching TRBD1. The germline V gene has CDR1 KGHSH and CDR2 LQKENI. The CDR3 runs to 16 residues. CDR3 nucleotides: TGTGCCAGCTCAAACAGGGGGAGCTCAACTAATGGAAAACTGTTTTTT. Translated: CASSNRGSSTNGKLFF.

This clone was seen only a few times. The chain uses TRBV11-3 and TRBJ2-1; perhaps TRBD2 as D (5 bases). V lost 1 base, J lost 4 bases, and 11 bases lay in between. CDR1 and CDR2 from the germline V gene are SGHNT and YENEEA. CDR3 length equals 15 residues. DNA for the CDR3: TGTGCCAGCAGCTTAGGCGGGCAGTTATACAATGAGCAGTTCTTC. As protein: CASSLGGQLYNEQFF.